What follows describes a single T cell receptor beta chain. Its antigen is unknown. This CDR3 has 13 residues. Germline CDR1 and CDR2: SGDLS and YYNGEE. V lost 5 bases to trimming and J lost 1 base, with 9 bases between them. The record originates from a study of post-analysis software for immune sequencing data. Unique molecular identifiers were built into the TCR beta cDNA libraries. Using its own MiXCR run on the PCR reads, TCRdb lists one record per CDR3 protein. Among about 800,000 distinct CDR3 sequences, less than 35% were seen once, and the ten largest hold more than 0.55%. Study-wide findings and caveats: Normalized Chao1 diversity was significantly lower in multiple sclerosis patients than in controls. Controls had lower frequencies than patients of about 5 TRBV segments, which included TRBV5-6, TRBV5-1 and TRBV20-1.

Sequenced material: blood. The rearrangement links TRBV9 to TRBJ1-1; D remains ambiguous. The origin of this receptor is a girl under 18 with multiple sclerosis. CDR3 amino acids: CASRGEGNTEAFF. Written as DNA, the CDR3 is TGTGCCAGCAGAGGTGAGGGGAACACTGAAGCTTTCTTT.